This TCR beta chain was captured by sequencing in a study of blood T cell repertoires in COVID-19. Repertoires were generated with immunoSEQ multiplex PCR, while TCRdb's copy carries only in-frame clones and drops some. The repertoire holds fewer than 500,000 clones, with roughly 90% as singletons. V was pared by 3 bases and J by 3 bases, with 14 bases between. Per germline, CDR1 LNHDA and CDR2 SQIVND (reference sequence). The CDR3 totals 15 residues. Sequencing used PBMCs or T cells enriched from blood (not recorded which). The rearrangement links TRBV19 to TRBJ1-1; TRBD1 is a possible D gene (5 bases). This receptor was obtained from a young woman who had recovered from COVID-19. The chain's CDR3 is CASSIQAGPHTEAFF. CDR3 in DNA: TGTGCCAGTAGTATCCAGGCAGGGCCCCACACTGAAGCTTTCTTT.